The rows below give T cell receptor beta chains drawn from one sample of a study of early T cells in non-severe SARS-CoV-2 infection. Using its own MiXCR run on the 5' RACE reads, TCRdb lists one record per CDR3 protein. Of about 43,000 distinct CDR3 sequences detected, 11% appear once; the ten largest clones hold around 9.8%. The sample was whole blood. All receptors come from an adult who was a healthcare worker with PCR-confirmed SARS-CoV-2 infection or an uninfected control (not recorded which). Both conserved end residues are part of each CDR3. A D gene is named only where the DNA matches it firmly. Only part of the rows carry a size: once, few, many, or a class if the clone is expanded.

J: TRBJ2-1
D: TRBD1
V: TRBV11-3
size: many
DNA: TGTGCCAGCAGCTTAGAAGGACAGGGGACCTACAATGAGCAGTTCTTC
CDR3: CASSLEGQGTYNEQFF

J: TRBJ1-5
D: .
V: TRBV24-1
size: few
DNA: .
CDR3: CATSLERDNQPQHF

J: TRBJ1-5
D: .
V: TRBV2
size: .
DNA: TGTGCCAGCAGTGAGACAGGCAGGGATCAGCCCCAGCATTTT
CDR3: CASSETGRDQPQHF

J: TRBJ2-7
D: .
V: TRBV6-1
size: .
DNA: TGTGCCAGCAGCCCGCAGGGTGAGGCCTACGAGCAGTACTTC
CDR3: CASSPQGEAYEQYF

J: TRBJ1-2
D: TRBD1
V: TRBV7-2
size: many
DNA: TGTGCCAGCAGCTACGGGGACAGGATAGACTATGGCTACACCTTC
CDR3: CASSYGDRIDYGYTF

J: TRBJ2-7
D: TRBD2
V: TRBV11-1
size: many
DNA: TGTGCCAGCAGCGAAGGGACTAGCGGATCCTACGAGCAGTACTTC
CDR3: CASSEGTSGSYEQYF

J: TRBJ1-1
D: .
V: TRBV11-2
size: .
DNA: TGTGCCAGCAGCTTCCGGCCAGGGACTGAAGCTTTCTTT
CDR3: CASSFRPGTEAFF

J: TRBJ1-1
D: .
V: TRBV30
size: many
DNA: TGTGCCTGGAGTGAAGGGTGGAAATCTGAAGCTTTCTTT
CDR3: CAWSEGWKSEAFF

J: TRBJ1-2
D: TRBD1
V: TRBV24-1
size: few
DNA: TGTGCCACCAGTGATATAGGACAGGGAGGTCGTGGCTACACCTTC
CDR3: CATSDIGQGGRGYTF

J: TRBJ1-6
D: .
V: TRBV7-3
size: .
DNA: TGTGCCAGCAGCTTCGACGGATATAATTCACCCCTCCACTTT
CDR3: CASSFDGYNSPLHF

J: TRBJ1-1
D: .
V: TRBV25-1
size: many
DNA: TGTGCCAGCAGTGAATTTAGGGGCGGGGGGATGAACACTGAAGCTTTCTTT
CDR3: CASSEFRGGGMNTEAFF

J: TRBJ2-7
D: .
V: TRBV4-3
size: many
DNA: TGCGCCAGCAGCCAAGATAGGACACACACCTACGAGCAGTACTTC
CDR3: CASSQDRTHTYEQYF

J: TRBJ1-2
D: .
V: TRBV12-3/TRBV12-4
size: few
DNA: TGTGCCAGCAGGGACACACGGGGAAGTGGCTACACCTTC
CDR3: CASRDTRGSGYTF

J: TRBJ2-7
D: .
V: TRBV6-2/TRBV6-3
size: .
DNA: TGTGCCAGCAGTTACCATATCTCCTACGAGCAGTACTTC
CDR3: CASSYHISYEQYF

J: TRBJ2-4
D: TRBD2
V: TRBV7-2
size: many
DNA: TGTGCCAGCAGCCAACTAGCGGGGGGGCCGGACATTCAGTACTTC
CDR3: CASSQLAGGPDIQYF

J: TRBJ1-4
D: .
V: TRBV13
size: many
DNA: TGTGCCAGCAGCTTCGGAGGGGCTGCTAATGAAAAACTGTTTTTT
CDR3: CASSFGGAANEKLFF

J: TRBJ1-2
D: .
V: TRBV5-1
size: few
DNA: TGCGCCAGCAGCTTGGAAGGGGGTACTGATGGCTACACCTTC
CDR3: CASSLEGGTDGYTF

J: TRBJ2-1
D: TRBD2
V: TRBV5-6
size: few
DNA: TGTGCCAGCAGAGTAGCGGGGGGGAATGAGCAGTTCTTC
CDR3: CASRVAGGNEQFF

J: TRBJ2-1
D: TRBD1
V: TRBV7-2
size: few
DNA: TGTGCCAGCAGTCGAACAGGGGGCCTCTCCTACAATGAGCAGTTCTTC
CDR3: CASSRTGGLSYNEQFF

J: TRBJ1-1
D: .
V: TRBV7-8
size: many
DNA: TGTGCCAGCAGTCCAAACCCCGACGGGGCTTTCTTT
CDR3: CASSPNPDGAFF

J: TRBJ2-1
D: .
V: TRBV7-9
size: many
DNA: TGTGCCAGCAGCTTAGGCTCGGGACAATCAATCTATGAGCAGTTCTTC
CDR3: CASSLGSGQSIYEQFF

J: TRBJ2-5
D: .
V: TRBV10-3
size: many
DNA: TGTGCCATCACGGAGGGGTTCCAAGAGACCCAGTACTTC
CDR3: CAITEGFQETQYF

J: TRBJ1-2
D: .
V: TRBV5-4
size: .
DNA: TGTGCCAGCAGCTTATCCGTAGCATATGGCTACACCTTC
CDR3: CASSLSVAYGYTF

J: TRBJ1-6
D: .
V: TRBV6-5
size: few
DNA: TGTGCCAGCAGTTCCCATAGGAGCTCCTATAATTCACCCCTCCACTTT
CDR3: CASSSHRSSYNSPLHF

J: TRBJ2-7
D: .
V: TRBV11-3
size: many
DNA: TGTGCCAGCAGCTTCAACAGTTTCGAGCAGTACTTC
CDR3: CASSFNSFEQYF

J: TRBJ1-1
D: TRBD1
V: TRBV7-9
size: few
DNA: TGTGCCAGCAGCCGGACAGGGGTTGGGACTGAAGCTTTCTTT
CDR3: CASSRTGVGTEAFF

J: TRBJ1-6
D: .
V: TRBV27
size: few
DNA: TGTGCCAGCAGTTTAACAGGGAGAAATTCACCCCTCCACTTT
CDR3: CASSLTGRNSPLHF

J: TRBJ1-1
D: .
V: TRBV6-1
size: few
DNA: TGTGCCAGCAGTGCGAGTAGGGTGAAGAGAGGAACTGAAGCTTTCTTT
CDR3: CASSASRVKRGTEAFF

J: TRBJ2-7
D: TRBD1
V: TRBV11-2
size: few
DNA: TGTGCCAGCAGCCTACTAAGGTTTCCCCGGGACAGGACGAAGTACTTC
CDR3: CASSLLRFPRDRTKYF

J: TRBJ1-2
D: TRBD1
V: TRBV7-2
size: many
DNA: TGTGCCAGCAGCCTACTAAGGACAGGGATTAATGGCTACACCTTC
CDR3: CASSLLRTGINGYTF

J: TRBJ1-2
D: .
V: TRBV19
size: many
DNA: TGTGCCAGTAGCGGACACGAAAACTATGGCTACACCTTC
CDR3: CASSGHENYGYTF

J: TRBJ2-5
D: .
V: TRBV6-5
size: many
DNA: TGTGCCAGCAGTTACTCTTTCGGGACCCAGTACTTC
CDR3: CASSYSFGTQYF

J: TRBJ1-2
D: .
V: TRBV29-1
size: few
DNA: TGCAGCGTGACAGTCAACTCGTATGGCTACACCTTC
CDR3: CSVTVNSYGYTF

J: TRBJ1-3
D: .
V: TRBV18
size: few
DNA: TGTGCCAGCTCACCAGGAGGTACTGGAAACACCATATATTTT
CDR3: CASSPGGTGNTIYF

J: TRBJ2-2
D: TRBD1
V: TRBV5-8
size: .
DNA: TGTGCCAGCAGCTTCGCCTCGGGACAGCTCACCGGGGAGCTGTTTTTT
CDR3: CASSFASGQLTGELFF

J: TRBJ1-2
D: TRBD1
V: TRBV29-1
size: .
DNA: TGCAGCGTTCCCGCGGGACAGGGTGGCTATGGCTACACCTTC
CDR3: CSVPAGQGGYGYTF

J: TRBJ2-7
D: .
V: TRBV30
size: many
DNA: TGTGCCGGGATGTTGAATCCGGGCTACGAGCAGTACTTC
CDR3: CAGMLNPGYEQYF

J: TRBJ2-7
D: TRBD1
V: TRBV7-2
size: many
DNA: TGTGCCAGCAGCTTAGGGCCCGGACAGGGTCAATACGAGCAGTACTTC
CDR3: CASSLGPGQGQYEQYF

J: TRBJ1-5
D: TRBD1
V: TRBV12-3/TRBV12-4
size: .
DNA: TGTGCCAGCAGTTTGGAGACAGGGACGGGCAATCAGCCCCAGCATTTT
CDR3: CASSLETGTGNQPQHF

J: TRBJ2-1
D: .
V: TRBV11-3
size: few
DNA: TGTGCCAGCAGCTTAGTGAGGAGCTCCTACAATGAGCAGTTCTTC
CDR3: CASSLVRSSYNEQFF

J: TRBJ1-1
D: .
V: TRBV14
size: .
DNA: TGTGCCAGCAGCCACAAGATCGGGCAGGGGAGAACTGAAGCTTTCTTT
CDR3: CASSHKIGQGRTEAFF

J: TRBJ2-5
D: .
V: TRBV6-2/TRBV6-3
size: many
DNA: TGTGCCAGCAGCCTCCTTGTTGCGACCCAGTACTTC
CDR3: CASSLLVATQYF

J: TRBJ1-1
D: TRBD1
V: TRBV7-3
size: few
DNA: TGTGCCAGCAGCCAAAATGACAGGGCTGAAGCTTTCTTT
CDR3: CASSQNDRAEAFF

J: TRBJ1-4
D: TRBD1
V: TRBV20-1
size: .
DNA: TGCAGTGCCATGGACAGGGGGTTTGAAAAACTGTTTTTT
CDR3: CSAMDRGFEKLFF

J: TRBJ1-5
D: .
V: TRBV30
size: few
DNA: TGTGCCTGGAGTGCCGATGGGGGTCGTCAGCCCCAGCATTTT
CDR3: CAWSADGGRQPQHF

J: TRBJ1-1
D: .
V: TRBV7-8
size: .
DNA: TGTGCCAGCAGCCTAGAGGCAGGGAAAGCTTTCTTT
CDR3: CASSLEAGKAFF

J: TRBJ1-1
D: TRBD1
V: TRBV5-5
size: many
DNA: TGTGCCAGCAGCTACGGACAGGGGGGAATTGAAGCTTTCTTT
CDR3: CASSYGQGGIEAFF

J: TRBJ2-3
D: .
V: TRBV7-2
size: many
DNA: TGTGCCAGCAGCTCAGCTATCACAGATACGCAGTATTTT
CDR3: CASSSAITDTQYF

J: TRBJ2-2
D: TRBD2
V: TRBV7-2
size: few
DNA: TGTGCCAGCAGCTTAGGGCCTAGCGGACAATCCACCGGGGAGCTGTTTTTT
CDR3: CASSLGPSGQSTGELFF

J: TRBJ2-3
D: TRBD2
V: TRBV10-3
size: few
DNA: TGTGCCATACTCCGACTAGCGGGGGGTCCCCGATCGAGAGATACGCAGTATTTT
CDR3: CAILRLAGGPRSRDTQYF

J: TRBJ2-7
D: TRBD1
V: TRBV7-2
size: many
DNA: TGTGCCAGCAGCAGACAGGGGGCCACCTACGAGCAGTACTTC
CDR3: CASSRQGATYEQYF